This record covers a single T cell receptor beta chain. The same CDR3 also results from other DNA sequences found in this sample. These data belong to a study of blood T cell repertoires in COVID-19. Whole-study context: Acute-phase and convalescent COVID-19 samples originated in the United States, Italy and Spain. PBMCs, B-cell-depleted T cells, or T cells were the source of the cDNA or gDNA that made up the material.

Clones were read by immunoSEQ multiplex PCR, and TCRdb kept only the in-frame ones, dropping some. The sample lists some 300,000 clones; about 88% were seen once. The CDR3 runs to 15 residues. The germline CDR1 and CDR2 sequences are SGHNT and YYREEE (reference sequence). Trimming pared 2 bases from V and 0 bases from J, leaving 9 bases between. This receptor was identified in a woman aged 55-70 years in a cohort exposed to, infected with or recovered from COVID-19 (not recorded which). Sample: PBMCs or T cells enriched from blood (not recorded which). V gene TRBV5-4 combines with J gene TRBJ1-3; weak D call: TRBD1 (5 bases). This CDR3 reads CASSFGGSSGNTIYF. DNA of the CDR3: TGTGCCAGCAGCTTCGGGGGAAGCTCTGGAAACACCATATATTTT.